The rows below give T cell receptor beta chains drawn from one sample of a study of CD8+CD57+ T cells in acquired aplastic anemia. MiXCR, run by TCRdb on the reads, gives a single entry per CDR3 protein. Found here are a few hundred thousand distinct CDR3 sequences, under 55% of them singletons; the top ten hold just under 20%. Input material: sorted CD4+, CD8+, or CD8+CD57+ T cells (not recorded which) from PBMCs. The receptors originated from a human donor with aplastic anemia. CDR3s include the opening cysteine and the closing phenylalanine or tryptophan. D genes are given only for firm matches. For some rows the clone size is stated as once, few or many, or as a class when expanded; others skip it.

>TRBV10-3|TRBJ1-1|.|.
TGTGCCATTAACTCAGGGGCGTTGAACACTGAAGCTTTCTTT
CAINSGALNTEAFF
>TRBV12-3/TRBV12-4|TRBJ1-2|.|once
TGTGCCAGCAGTAACGGCAGCCTGTATGGCTACACCTTC
CASSNGSLYGYTF
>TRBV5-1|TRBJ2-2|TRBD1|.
TGCGCCAGCAGCCCTGGACAGGGGTCGGCCGGGGAGCTGTTTTTT
CASSPGQGSAGELFF
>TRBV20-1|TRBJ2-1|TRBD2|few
TGCAGTGCTAGAGATCTGGCGGGGGGGGACAATGAGCAGTTCTTC
CSARDLAGGDNEQFF
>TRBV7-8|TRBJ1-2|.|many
TGTGCCAGCAGCCCTCGGACAGCTCCCTATGGCTACACCTTC
CASSPRTAPYGYTF
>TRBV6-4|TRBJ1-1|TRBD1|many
TGTGCCAGCACAAAAGACAGGGCCGATACTGAAGCTTTCTTT
CASTKDRADTEAFF
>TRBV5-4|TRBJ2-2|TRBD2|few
TGTGCCAGCAGCACTCACCCTAGCGGGGGGGCCATCGGGGAGCTGTTTTTT
CASSTHPSGGAIGELFF
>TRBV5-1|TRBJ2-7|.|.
TGCGCCAGCAGCCCCGGACAGCACTACGAGCAGTACTTC
CASSPGQHYEQYF
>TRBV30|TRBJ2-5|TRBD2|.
TGTGCCTGGAGTGTAGAAGAGCGGGGCATCCAAGAGACCCAGTACTTC
CAWSVEERGIQETQYF
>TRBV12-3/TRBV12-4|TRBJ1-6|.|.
TGTGCCGGCAGTACCGACCTTAATTCACTCCTCCACTTT
CAGSTDLNSLLHF
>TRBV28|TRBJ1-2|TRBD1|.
TGTGCCAGCAGGCTGACAGGGCCGGGGGGCTACACCTTC
CASRLTGPGGYTF
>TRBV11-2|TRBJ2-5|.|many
TGTGCCAGTAACCGCGGCGGGGTTGAGACCCAGTACTTC
CASNRGGVETQYF
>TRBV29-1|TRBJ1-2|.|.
TGCAGCGTTGTAAGGACGGACCATGGCTACACCTTC
CSVVRTDHGYTF
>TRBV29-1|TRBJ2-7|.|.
TGCAGCGTTGAGTCCGGCTACGAGCAGTACTTC
CSVESGYEQYF
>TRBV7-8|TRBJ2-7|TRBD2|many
TGTGCCAGCAGGCGGGACTATACTAACGAGCAGTACTTC
CASRRDYTNEQYF
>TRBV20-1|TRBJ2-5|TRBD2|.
TGCAGTGCTAGAGTACTAGCGGGGGACCAAGAGACCCAGTACTTC
CSARVLAGDQETQYF
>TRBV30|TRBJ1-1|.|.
TGTGCCGTGCATTGGACTAACTATGGCTACACTGAAGCTTTCTTT
CAVHWTNYGYTEAFF
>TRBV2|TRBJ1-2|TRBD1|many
TGTGCCAGCAGTGAAGGGCGAGGGGGACAGGGGTTTAACTATGGCTACACCTTC
CASSEGRGGQGFNYGYTF
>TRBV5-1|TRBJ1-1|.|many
TGCGCCAGCAGCTTACAAGGGGCGAACACTGAAGCTTTCTTT
CASSLQGANTEAFF
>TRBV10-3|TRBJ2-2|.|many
TGTGCCATCAGGGCGGGGAAATCAGTCACCGGGGAGCTGTTTTTT
CAIRAGKSVTGELFF
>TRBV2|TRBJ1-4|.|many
TGTGCCAGCAGTTACCGACAGACTGCAACTAATGAAAAACTGTTTTTT
CASSYRQTATNEKLFF
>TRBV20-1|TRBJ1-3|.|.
TGCAGTGCTTCGGGACAAGGAAACACCATATATTTT
CSASGQGNTIYF
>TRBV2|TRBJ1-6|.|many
TGTGCCAGCAGTGAACAGGGAGTCCTTGATTCACCCCTCCACTTT
CASSEQGVLDSPLHF
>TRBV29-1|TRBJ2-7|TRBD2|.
TGCAGCGTTGAATCGGGAGGAGGCGAGCAGTACTTC
CSVESGGGEQYF
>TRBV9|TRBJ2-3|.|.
TGCGCCAGCAGCCAAGATTTTGGGGACTATACGCAGTATTTT
CASSQDFGDYTQYF
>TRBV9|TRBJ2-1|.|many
TGTGCCAGCAGCGAGACGAGTCTTCCCTACAATGAGCAGTTCTTC
CASSETSLPYNEQFF
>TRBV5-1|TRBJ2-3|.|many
TGCGCCAGCAGAGGGTTTGGGATGGGGCGGAGCACAGATACGCAGTATTTT
CASRGFGMGRSTDTQYF
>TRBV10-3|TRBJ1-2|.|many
TGTGCCATCAGTGTAGGTAGGGCGGGAACCCACTATGGCTACACCTTC
CAISVGRAGTHYGYTF
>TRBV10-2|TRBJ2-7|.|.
TGCGCCAGCAGTGGGTGGACCGCGGAGGAGCAGTACTTC
CASSGWTAEEQYF
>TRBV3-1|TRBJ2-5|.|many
TGTGCCAGCACCTCTCGGACTGGGAAGGGCCAGTACTTC
CASTSRTGKGQYF